The entry below describes one TCR beta chain. This clone was seen more than once but under ten times. Its antigen is unknown. Within one base of it there is no much larger clone, and no base qualities were kept. TCRbeta CDR3 regions were immunosequenced from genomic DNA with the immunoSEQ Assay. Before high-throughput sequencing, the genomic DNA was amplified using bias-controlled multiplex PCR. On the authors' methods: To quantify the absolute abundance of each unique TCRbeta CDR3 region, the sequences were collapsed and filtered. Clonality was defined as 1 minus Pielou's evenness and was calculated using productive rearrangements only. To compute tumor T-cell fraction, TCRbeta template counts were normalized to usable DNA, with usable DNA estimated from several housekeeping genes. A previously published method was used to identify clones whose frequencies were significantly greater in on-treatment samples than in baseline samples. Here the immuneACCESS table is served through TCRdb, limited to in-frame sequences with V and J called. Missing clones are a known gap in these copies; in checked studies unresolved V genes cover under half, and the rest lacks a known reason. That table gives V, J and clone size, and the DNA gave D and trimming. This sample comprises just over 6,000 clones, over 20% of them detected only once. Under 20% of the sample goes to the ten largest clones.

From the cysteine up to the phenylalanine, the CDR3 has a length of 15 residues. Here the CDR3 DNA is all that survives: 45 bases in frame from base 1. Relative to germline, V is 3 bases shorter and J is 1 base shorter, with 12 bases between their ends. CDR1 and CDR2 (KGHSH, LQKENI) derive from the germline V gene. This entry comes from a study of sequential checkpoint blockade in melanoma (dated by TCRdb to about 2019). With regard to the full study: Patients were assigned by 1:1 randomization to either first-line nivolumab followed by ipilimumab (arm A) or ipilimumab followed by nivolumab (arm B). Maintenance nivolumab came after each of the two trial sequences. DNA from about a hundred pretreatment melanoma tumor samples underwent TCRbeta immunosequencing. The same lesion was the source of roughly 80% of the matched pre- and post-treatment tumor biopsy pairs. Approximately 23 patients had matched tumor biopsies taken before treatment and at week 13, after single-agent nivolumab (arm A) or ipilimumab (arm B). Results the study describes overall, beyond this receptor: Achieving clinical benefit was about 30 times more likely for patients whose tumor T-cell fraction and clonality increased by week 13. Larger, independent patient cohorts are needed to validate the response-prediction model that combines TCR metrics and mutation burden. Within-arm analyses of tumor T-cell fraction were constrained by small sample sizes and reduced statistical power. PD-L1 staining and CD8+ T-cell counts correlated with tumor T-cell fraction and clonality, whereas mutational load did not. Among patients in arm A, the nivolumab-first arm, pretreatment tumor TIL clonality was associated with response (P = .04).

The treatment or condition tag for this specimen amounts to: randomized to nivolumab then ipilimumab (arm A) or the reverse (arm B). Prior DNA-damaging chemotherapy had not been received by any trial patient. Samples came from patients with melanoma in CheckMate 064, a randomized, open-label phase II trial of sequential checkpoint blockade. Genomic DNA from formalin-fixed paraffin-embedded (FFPE) tissue samples served as the input for tumor TCR sequencing. The sequenced sample was tumor tissue (inferred from file names), obtained from a patient given nivolumab and ipilimumab in sequence. The source of this sequence is a human donor with melanoma. The V gene is TRBV18 and the J gene is TRBJ1-1; confidence is insufficient to name the D gene. The CDR3 has the sequence CASSPDSSTNTEAFF. Here is the DNA: TGTGCCAGCTCACCCGATTCATCGACGAACACTGAAGCTTTCTTT.